These T cell receptor beta chains were read from a single sample in a study of blood T cell repertoires in COVID-19. Sequencing used immunoSEQ multiplex PCR; TCRdb keeps in-frame clones, though not all of them. The table shows approximately 220,000 clones, with 80% to 90% occurring only once. Specimen: peripheral blood. These receptors originate from a woman in her 70s with acute or convalescent COVID-19. Both conserved end residues are part of each CDR3. Fields, in order: V gene, clone size, D gene, CDR3 length, J gene, CDR3 DNA, CDR3 protein. A D gene is named only where the DNA matches it firmly. Not every row has a clone size; where given, it reads once, few, many or a size class.

TRBV6-2/TRBV6-3,few,TRBD2,13,TRBJ2-4,TGTGCCAGCAGTTCAATCCGAGCGGGGAGTCAGTACTTC,CASSSIRAGSQYF
TRBV28,.,.,14,TRBJ1-2,TGTGCCAGCAGTTTCTCGGGAGGGGCCTATGGCTACACCTTC,CASSFSGGAYGYTF
TRBV18,.,.,14,TRBJ1-6,TGTGCCAGCTCACCAACGGGGGACCGTTCACCCCTCCACTTT,CASSPTGDRSPLHF
TRBV5-1,.,TRBD2,15,TRBJ2-3,TGCGCCAGCAAACCTAGCGGGGGAAGCACAGATACGCAGTATTTT,CASKPSGGSTDTQYF
TRBV7-9,once,TRBD1,14,TRBJ1-1,TGTGCCAGCAGCCCAGGGGGGAATAGATATGAAGCTTTCTTT,CASSPGGNRYEAFF
TRBV5-1,.,.,14,TRBJ1-5,TGCGCCAGCAGCTTAGGGGAGGGCAATCAGCCCCAGCATTTT,CASSLGEGNQPQHF
TRBV5-1,.,.,14,TRBJ1-5,TGCGCCAGCAGCTTAGCGCCAGACAATCAGCCCCAGCATTTT,CASSLAPDNQPQHF
TRBV29-1,once,.,13,TRBJ2-3,TGCAGCGGGGGGGCAGGTGGCCCAGATACGCAGTATTTT,CSGGAGGPDTQYF
TRBV4-3,.,.,17,TRBJ1-6,TGCGCCAGCAGCCAAGATCACCTGAGCTCCTATAATTCACCCCTCCACTTT,CASSQDHLSSYNSPLHF
TRBV28,.,.,15,TRBJ1-1,TGTGCCAGCAGCCCCAGTTCCTCGGGATTCACTGAAGCTTTCTTT,CASSPSSSGFTEAFF
TRBV5-1,.,.,12,TRBJ2-7,TGCGCCAGCAGCTCACAGGGCTACGAGCAGTACTTC,CASSSQGYEQYF
TRBV5-1,.,.,14,TRBJ1-2,TGCGCCAGCAGCTTGGATAATGAGAGCTATGGCTACACCTTC,CASSLDNESYGYTF
TRBV7-8,.,.,13,TRBJ1-2,TGTGCCAGCAGCTTATCCGCTCGGGGAGGCTACACCTTC,CASSLSARGGYTF
TRBV4-3,.,.,13,TRBJ1-2,TGCGCCAGCAGCCAAGACAGGGCATACGGCTACACCTTC,CASSQDRAYGYTF
TRBV6-5,.,.,14,TRBJ1-1,TGTGCCAGCAGGCGGGGGACACCCCAGGCTGAAGCTTTCTTT,CASRRGTPQAEAFF
TRBV2,large,.,15,TRBJ2-7,TGTGCCAGCAGTGAATCGGGGGGCCTCTCCTACGAGCAGTACTTC,CASSESGGLSYEQYF
TRBV5-1,.,.,16,TRBJ1-2,TGCGCCAGCAGCTTGGAGGGGCAGTTGGGGAACTATGGCTACACCTTC,CASSLEGQLGNYGYTF
TRBV12-3/TRBV12-4,.,.,13,TRBJ1-1,TGTGCCAGCTCCCTGAGAGGGAACACTGAAGCTTTCTTT,CASSLRGNTEAFF
TRBV28,.,.,14,TRBJ1-5,TGTGCCAGCAGTGTAGGACTGCGAGGGAGGCCCCAGCATTTT,CASSVGLRGRPQHF
TRBV7-9,.,TRBD1,14,TRBJ1-5,TGTGCCAGCAGCCAGGGGGATAGCAATCAGCCCCAGCATTTT,CASSQGDSNQPQHF
TRBV7-7,.,TRBD1,13,TRBJ2-5,TGTGCCAGCAGCGGACAGGGGCCAGAGACCCAGTACTTC,CASSGQGPETQYF
TRBV19,.,.,16,TRBJ1-5,TGTGCCAGTAGTATACAGGGGTTTCGGCGCAATCAGCCCCAGCATTTT,CASSIQGFRRNQPQHF
TRBV10-3,.,TRBD1,21,TRBJ2-6,TGTGCCATCAGTGAGTCGACAAGTCGGGACAGGGGAGGCTCTGGGGCCAACGTCCTGACTTTC,CAISESTSRDRGGSGANVLTF
TRBV10-3,.,TRBD1,13,TRBJ2-7,TGTGCCGTCTCGACAGGGGGCGAATACGAGCAGTACTTC,CAVSTGGEYEQYF
TRBV2,.,TRBD1,15,TRBJ1-4,TGTGCCAGCAGTGACCGGACAGGGGTCAATGAAAAACTGTTTTTT,CASSDRTGVNEKLFF
TRBV11-3,.,.,13,TRBJ2-5,TGTGCCAGCAGCAGGGACTTGCAAGAGACCCAGTACTTC,CASSRDLQETQYF
TRBV9,.,.,15,TRBJ1-2,TGTGCCAGCAGCGTCTCAGGTTCCCCACAGAGAGGCTACACCTTC,CASSVSGSPQRGYTF
TRBV7-9,.,TRBD2,17,TRBJ2-2,TGTGCCAGCAGCCCACTGACTAGCGGGGCGCACACCGGGGAGCTGTTTTTT,CASSPLTSGAHTGELFF
TRBV3-1/TRBV3-2,once,.,12,TRBJ2-5,TGTGCCAGCAGCCAAGTGAGGGAGACCCAGTACTTC,CASSQVRETQYF
TRBV4-2,once,TRBD2,14,TRBJ2-7,TGTGCCAGCAGCCCCAGCGGGGATTCCTACGAGCAGTACTTC,CASSPSGDSYEQYF
TRBV28,.,.,13,TRBJ2-2,TGTGCCAGTCTTGTAATTCACACCGGGGAGCTGTTTTTT,CASLVIHTGELFF
TRBV7-8,.,.,14,TRBJ1-4,TGTGCCAGCAGCCCTAAGGAGGTTAATGAAAAACTGTTTTTT,CASSPKEVNEKLFF
TRBV5-4,few,.,16,TRBJ2-3,TGTGCCAGCAGCGCCGACTCTGACCCTCGCACAGATACGCAGTATTTT,CASSADSDPRTDTQYF
TRBV5-1,.,TRBD1,13,TRBJ2-1,TGCGCCAGCAGAAGGGGGCCCTACAATGAGCAGTTCTTC,CASRRGPYNEQFF
TRBV5-1,.,TRBD2,16,TRBJ2-3,TGCGCCAGCAGCTTGATAACTAGCGGGGGAACAGATACGCAGTATTTT,CASSLITSGGTDTQYF
TRBV7-9,once,.,10,TRBJ1-1,TGTGCCAGCAGCCGCGCTGAAGCTTTCTTT,CASSRAEAFF
TRBV7-2,.,TRBD1,15,TRBJ2-1,TGTGCCAGCAGCTTCCTTAGACAGGGGATTAATGAGCAGTTCTTC,CASSFLRQGINEQFF
TRBV5-1,.,.,14,TRBJ1-1,TGCGCCAGCAGCTTGGTGGGACAGAACACTGAAGCTTTCTTT,CASSLVGQNTEAFF
TRBV5-1,.,.,12,TRBJ1-1,TGCGCCAGCAGTCAGGGAAGCACTGAAGCTTTCTTT,CASSQGSTEAFF
TRBV2,.,TRBD1,13,TRBJ1-2,TGTGCCAGCAGTGCACAGGGGTGGGATGGCTACACCTTC,CASSAQGWDGYTF
TRBV29-1,.,TRBD1,15,TRBJ1-1,TGCAGCGTTGGGGGGACAGGGTCCATGAACACTGAAGCTTTCTTT,CSVGGTGSMNTEAFF
TRBV7-9,.,TRBD1,16,TRBJ1-5,TGTGCCAGCAGCCCCCTGGCCGGACAGGGCAATCAGCCCCAGCATTTT,CASSPLAGQGNQPQHF
TRBV6-1,.,.,15,TRBJ1-4,TGTGCCAGCAGTGAACCCCATAGACCAGGGGAAAAACTGTTTTTT,CASSEPHRPGEKLFF
TRBV27,.,TRBD1,16,TRBJ2-5,TGTGCCACTTCCTGGACAGGGGGCAGTAACCAAGAGACCCAGTACTTC,CATSWTGGSNQETQYF
TRBV15,.,TRBD1,16,TRBJ2-7,TGTGCCACCAGCAGAGATGGAACAGGGGGGTTCGACGAGCAGTACTTC,CATSRDGTGGFDEQYF
TRBV7-2,.,TRBD2,18,TRBJ2-2,TGTGCCAGCAGCTTAGTACTAGCGGGGCGGCCGGGGACCGGGGAGCTGTTTTTT,CASSLVLAGRPGTGELFF
TRBV4-2,.,.,15,TRBJ2-1,TGTGCCAGCAGCCAAGGAGTAGAGGAATACAATGAGCAGTTCTTC,CASSQGVEEYNEQFF
TRBV9,.,.,15,TRBJ2-1,TGTGCCAGCAGCGAGACGGGACTTGGTGACAATGAGCAGTTCTTC,CASSETGLGDNEQFF
TRBV15,.,.,15,TRBJ1-3,TGTGCCACCAGCAGAGATTCGGGGTCTGGAAACACCATATATTTT,CATSRDSGSGNTIYF
TRBV20-1,.,TRBD2,14,TRBJ2-7,TGCAGTGCTAGTCATCTAGCGGAAACCTACGAGCAGTACTTC,CSASHLAETYEQYF
TRBV6-2/TRBV6-3,.,.,12,TRBJ1-5,TGTGCCAGCAGTTACAGGGGCAAGCCCCAGCATTTT,CASSYRGKPQHF
TRBV12-5,.,.,13,TRBJ1-1,TGTGCTAGTGGTTTGAACGGGAACACTGAAGCTTTCTTT,CASGLNGNTEAFF
TRBV10-3,.,TRBD1,13,TRBJ1-1,TGTGCCATCAAGACAGGGATCAACACTGAAGCTTTCTTT,CAIKTGINTEAFF
TRBV18,.,.,12,TRBJ1-6,TGTGCCAGCTCGACACCCTCCTCACCCCTCCACTTT,CASSTPSSPLHF
TRBV7-2,few,.,15,TRBJ1-1,TGTGCCAGCAGCTTGAACCCCAGCGTGAACACTGAAGCTTTCTTT,CASSLNPSVNTEAFF
TRBV9,.,.,13,TRBJ1-2,TGTGCCAGCAGGCAGGGCGCCAACTATGGCTACACCTTC,CASRQGANYGYTF